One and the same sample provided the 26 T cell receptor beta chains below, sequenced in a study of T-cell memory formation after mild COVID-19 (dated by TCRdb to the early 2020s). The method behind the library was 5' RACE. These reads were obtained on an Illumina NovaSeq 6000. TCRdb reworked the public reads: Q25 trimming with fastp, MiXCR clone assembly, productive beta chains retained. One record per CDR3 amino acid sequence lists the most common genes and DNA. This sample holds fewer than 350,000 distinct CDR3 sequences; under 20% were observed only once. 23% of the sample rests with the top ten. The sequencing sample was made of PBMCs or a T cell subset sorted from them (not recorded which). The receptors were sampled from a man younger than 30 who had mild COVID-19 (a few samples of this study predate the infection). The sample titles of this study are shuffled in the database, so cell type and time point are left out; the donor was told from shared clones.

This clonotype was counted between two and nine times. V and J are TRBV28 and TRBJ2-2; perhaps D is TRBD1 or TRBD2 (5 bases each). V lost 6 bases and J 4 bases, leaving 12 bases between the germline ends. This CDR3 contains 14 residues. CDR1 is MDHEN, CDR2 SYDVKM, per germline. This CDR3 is CASRSGAATGELFF. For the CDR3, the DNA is TGTGCCAGCAGATCCGGGGCGGCCACCGGGGAGCTGTTTTTT.

The DNA of the CDR3 is TGTGCCAGCAGTGTGCTGGGACAGCTCCAAGAGACCCAGTACTTC. As protein: CASSVLGQLQETQYF. This chain joins TRBV2 and TRBJ2-5, with 7 positions matching TRBD1. V shed 4 bases, J shed 1 base, and the junction held 6 bases outside the gene matches. This CDR3 is 15 amino acids long. Germline-derived CDR1 and CDR2 are SNHLY and FYNNEI.

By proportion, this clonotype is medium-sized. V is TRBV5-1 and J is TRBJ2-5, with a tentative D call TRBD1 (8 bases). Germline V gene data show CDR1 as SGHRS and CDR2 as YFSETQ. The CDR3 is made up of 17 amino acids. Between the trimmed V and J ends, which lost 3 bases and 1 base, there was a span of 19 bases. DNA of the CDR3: TGCGCCAGCAGCTCCGGGGGGACAGGAGGGCTCCAAGAGACCCAGTACTTC. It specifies CASSSGGTGGLQETQYF.

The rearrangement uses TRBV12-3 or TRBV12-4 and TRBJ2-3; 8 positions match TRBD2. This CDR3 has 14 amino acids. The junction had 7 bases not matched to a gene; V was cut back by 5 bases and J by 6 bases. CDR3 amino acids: CASSPGGGVDTQYF. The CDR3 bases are TGTGCCAGCAGTCCCGGGGGGGGGGTGGATACGCAGTATTTT.

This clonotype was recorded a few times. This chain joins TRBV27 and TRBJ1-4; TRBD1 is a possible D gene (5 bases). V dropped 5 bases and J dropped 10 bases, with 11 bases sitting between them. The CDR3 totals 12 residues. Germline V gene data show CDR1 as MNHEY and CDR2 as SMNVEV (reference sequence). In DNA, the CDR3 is TGTGCCAGCAGTCAAGTCGGGGGAAAACTGTTTTTT. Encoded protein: CASSQVGGKLFF. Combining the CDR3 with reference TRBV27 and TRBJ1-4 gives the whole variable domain EAQVTQNPRYLITVTGKKLTVTCSQNMNHEYMSWYRQDPGLGLRQIYYSMNVEVTDKGDVPEGYKVSRKEKRNFPLILESPSPNQTSLYFCASSQVGGKLFFGSGTQLSVL.

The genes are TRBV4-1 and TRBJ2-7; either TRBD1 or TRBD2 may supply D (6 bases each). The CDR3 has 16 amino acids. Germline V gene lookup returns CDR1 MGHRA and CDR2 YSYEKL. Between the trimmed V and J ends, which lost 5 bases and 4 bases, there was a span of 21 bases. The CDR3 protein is CASSLRDTPGVYEQYV. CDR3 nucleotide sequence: TGCGCCAGCAGCTTGCGGGATACTCCAGGGGTTTACGAGCAGTACGTC.

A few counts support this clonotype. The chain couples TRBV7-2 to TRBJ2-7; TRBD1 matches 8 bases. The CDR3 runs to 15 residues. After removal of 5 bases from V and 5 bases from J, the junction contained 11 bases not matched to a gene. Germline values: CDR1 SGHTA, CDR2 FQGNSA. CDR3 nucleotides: TGTGCCAGCAGCCCAGGGGGCGCGGGGAGGAACGAGCAGTACTTC. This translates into CASSPGGAGRNEQYF.

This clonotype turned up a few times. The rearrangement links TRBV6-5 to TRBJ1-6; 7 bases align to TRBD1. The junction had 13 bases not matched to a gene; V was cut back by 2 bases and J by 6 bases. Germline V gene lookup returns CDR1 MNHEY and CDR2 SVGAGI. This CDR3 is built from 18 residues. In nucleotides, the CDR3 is TGTGCCAGCAGTTACCATTCCGGACAGGCCAGGCGTAATTCACCCCTCCACTTT. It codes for CASSYHSGQARRNSPLHF.

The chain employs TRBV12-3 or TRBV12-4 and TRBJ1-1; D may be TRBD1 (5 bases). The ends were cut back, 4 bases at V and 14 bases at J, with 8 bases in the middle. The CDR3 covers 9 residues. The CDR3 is CASSCGHFF. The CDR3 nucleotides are TGTGCCAGCAGTTGCGGACACTTCTTT.

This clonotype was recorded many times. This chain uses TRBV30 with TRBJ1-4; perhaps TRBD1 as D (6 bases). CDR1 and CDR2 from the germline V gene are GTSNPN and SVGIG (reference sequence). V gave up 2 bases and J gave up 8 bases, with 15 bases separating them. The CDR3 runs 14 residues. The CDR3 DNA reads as TGTGCCTGGAGTATGGAGGGGGAGAGGGAAAAACTGTTTTTT. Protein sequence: CAWSMEGEREKLFF.

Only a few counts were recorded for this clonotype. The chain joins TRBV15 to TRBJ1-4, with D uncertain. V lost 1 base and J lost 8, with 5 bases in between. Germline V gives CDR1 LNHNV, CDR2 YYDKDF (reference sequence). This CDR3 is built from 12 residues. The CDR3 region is CATSRVREKLFF. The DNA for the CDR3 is TGTGCCACCAGCAGAGTTCGGGAAAAACTGTTTTTT.

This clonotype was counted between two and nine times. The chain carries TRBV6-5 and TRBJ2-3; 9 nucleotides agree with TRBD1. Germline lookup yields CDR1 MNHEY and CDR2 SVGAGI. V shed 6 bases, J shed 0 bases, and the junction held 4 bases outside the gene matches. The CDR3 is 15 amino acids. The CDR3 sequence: CASSRGTGSTDTQYF. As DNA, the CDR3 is TGTGCCAGCAGCCGCGGGACAGGGAGCACAGATACGCAGTATTTT.

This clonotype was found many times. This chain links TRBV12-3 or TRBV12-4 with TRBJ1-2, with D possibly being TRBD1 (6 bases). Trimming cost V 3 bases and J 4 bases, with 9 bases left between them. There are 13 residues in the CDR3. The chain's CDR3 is CASSLKGGYGYTF. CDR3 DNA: TGTGCCAGCAGTTTGAAAGGGGGCTATGGCTACACCTTC.

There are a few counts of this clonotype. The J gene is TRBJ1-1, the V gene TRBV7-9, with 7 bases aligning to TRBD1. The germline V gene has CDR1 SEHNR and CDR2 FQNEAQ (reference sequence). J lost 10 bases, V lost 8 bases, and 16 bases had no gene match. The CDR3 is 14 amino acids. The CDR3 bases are TGTGCCAGCCAGATGGGACAGACCGGGTCGGGAGCTTTCTTT. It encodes CASQMGQTGSGAFF.

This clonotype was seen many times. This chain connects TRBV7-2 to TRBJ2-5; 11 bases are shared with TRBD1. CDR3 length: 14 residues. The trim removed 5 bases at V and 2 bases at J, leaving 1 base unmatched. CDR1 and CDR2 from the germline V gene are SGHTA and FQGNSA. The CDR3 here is CASSRDRGQETQYF. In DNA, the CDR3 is TGTGCCAGCAGCCGGGACAGGGGGCAAGAGACCCAGTACTTC.

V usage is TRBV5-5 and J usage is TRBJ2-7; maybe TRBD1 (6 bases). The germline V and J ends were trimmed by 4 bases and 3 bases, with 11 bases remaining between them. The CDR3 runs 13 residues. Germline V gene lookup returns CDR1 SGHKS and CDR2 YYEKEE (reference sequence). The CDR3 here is CASSRQVDYEQYV. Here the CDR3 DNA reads TGTGCCAGCAGCCGACAGGTCGACTACGAGCAGTACGTC.

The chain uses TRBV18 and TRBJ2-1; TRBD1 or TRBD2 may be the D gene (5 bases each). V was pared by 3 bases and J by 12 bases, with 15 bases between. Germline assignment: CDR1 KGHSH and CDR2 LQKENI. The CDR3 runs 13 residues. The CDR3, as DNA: TGTGCCAGCTCACCGCTCGCGGACGGGGCGCAGTTCTTC. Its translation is CASSPLADGAQFF.

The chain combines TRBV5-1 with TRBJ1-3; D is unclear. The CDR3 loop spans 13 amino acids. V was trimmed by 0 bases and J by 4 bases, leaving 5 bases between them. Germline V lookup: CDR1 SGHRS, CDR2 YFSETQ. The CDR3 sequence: CASSLGLGNTIYF. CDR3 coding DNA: TGCGCCAGCAGCTTGGGCCTCGGAAACACCATATATTTT.

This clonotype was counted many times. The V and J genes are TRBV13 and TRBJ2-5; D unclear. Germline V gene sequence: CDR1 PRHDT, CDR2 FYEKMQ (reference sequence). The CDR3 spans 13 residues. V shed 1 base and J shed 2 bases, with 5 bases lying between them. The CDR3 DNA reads TGTGCCAGCAGCTTAGTACGGCAAGAGACCCAGTACTTC. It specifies CASSLVRQETQYF.

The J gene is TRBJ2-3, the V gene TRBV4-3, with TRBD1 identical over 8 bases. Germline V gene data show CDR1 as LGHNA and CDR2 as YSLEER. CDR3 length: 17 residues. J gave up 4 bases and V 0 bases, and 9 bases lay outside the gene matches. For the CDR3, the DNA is TGCGCCAGCAGCCAAGACCTGGACAGGGAAGTATCAGATACGCAGTATTTT. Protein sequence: CASSQDLDREVSDTQYF.

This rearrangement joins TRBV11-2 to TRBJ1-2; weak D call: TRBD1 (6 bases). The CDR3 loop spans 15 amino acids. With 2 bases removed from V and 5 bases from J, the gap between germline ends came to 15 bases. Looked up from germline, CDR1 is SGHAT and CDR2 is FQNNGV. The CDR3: CASSLPFVRGYGYTF. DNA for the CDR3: TGTGCCAGCAGCTTACCCTTTGTCAGGGGATATGGCTACACCTTC.

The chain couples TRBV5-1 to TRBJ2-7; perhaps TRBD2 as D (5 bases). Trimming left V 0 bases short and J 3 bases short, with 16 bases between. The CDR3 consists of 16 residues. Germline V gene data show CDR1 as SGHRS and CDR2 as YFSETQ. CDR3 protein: CASSLGSSFGHYEQYV. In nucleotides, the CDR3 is TGCGCCAGCAGCTTGGGGTCTAGCTTCGGGCACTACGAGCAGTACGTC.

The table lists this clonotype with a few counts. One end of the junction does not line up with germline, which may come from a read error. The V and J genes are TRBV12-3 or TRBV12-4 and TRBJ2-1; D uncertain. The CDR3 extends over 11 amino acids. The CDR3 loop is CASSLETTIIF. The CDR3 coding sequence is TGTGCCAGCAGTTTAGAGACAACTATTATCTTC.

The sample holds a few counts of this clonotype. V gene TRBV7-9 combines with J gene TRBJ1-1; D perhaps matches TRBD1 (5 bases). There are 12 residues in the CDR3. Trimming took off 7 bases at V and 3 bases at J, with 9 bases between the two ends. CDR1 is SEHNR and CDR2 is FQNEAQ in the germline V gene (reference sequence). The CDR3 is CASTETDTEAFF. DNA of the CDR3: TGTGCCAGCACCGAGACAGACACTGAAGCTTTCTTT.

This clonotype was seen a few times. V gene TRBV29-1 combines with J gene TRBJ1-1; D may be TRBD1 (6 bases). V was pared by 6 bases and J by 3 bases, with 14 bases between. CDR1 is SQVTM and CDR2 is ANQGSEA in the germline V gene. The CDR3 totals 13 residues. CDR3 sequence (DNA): TGCAGCGTGAGAACCCGACAGGACACTGAAGCTTTCTTT. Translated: CSVRTRQDTEAFF.

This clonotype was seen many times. CDR3 in amino acids: CSARAASGDQETQYF. CDR3 sequence (DNA): TGCAGTGCTAGGGCAGCTAGCGGGGACCAAGAGACCCAGTACTTC. The V and J genes are TRBV20-1 and TRBJ2-5; 9 bases align to TRBD2. Trimming removed 3 bases from V and 0 bases from J; junction bases left unmatched: 5. The CDR3 runs to 15 residues. CDR1 DFQATT and CDR2 SNEGSKA come from the germline V gene (reference sequence).